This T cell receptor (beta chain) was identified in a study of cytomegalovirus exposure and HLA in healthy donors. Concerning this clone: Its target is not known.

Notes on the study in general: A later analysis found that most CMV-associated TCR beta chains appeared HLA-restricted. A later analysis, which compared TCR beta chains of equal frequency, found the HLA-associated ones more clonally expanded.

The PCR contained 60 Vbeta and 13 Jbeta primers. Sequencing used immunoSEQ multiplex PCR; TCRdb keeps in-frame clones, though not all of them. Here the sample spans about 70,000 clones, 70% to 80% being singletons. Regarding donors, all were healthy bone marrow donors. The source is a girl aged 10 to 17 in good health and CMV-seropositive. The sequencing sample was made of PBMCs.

This CDR3 reads CASSFLAANEQFF. The CDR3 bases are TGTGCCAGCAGTTTCCTAGCGGCCAATGAGCAGTTCTTC. The rearrangement links TRBV27 to TRBJ2-1; TRBD2 aligns across 7 bases. The CDR3 is made up of 13 amino acids. The V and J ends lost 3 bases and 6 bases, in that order; junction bases with no gene match: 2. Germline loops: CDR1 MNHEY, CDR2 SMNVEV (reference sequence).